This T cell receptor (beta chain) is from a study of blood T cells in healthy people across ages. The wider study: Capture by template switching was about one barcoded beta molecule per two T cells.

This clonotype was recorded a few times. Using a J-beta primer mix together with a sample-barcoded 5' primer, a second PCR was run for roughly 6 to 11 cycles. TCRdb re-called the 5' RACE reads with MiXCR, one entry per CDR3 protein. This sample has 750,000 to 850,000 distinct CDR3 sequences, with 20% to 25% found just once. This CDR3 comprises 14 residues. V lost 3 bases to trimming and J lost 3 bases, with 12 bases between them. Germline V gene sequence: CDR1 SGHRS, CDR2 YFSETQ. These sequences were also reported in another study, on T cells of mothers and their children.

Sequencing used blood. This sequence joins TRBV5-1 and TRBJ2-5, with D perhaps given as TRBD1 or TRBD2 (5 bases each). The clonotype comes from a boy aged 5-17 years in good health. CDR3 loop: CASSSGTAKETQYF. In DNA form, the CDR3 reads TGCGCCAGCAGCTCAGGGACGGCGAAAGAGACCCAGTACTTC.